This T cell receptor beta chain was sequenced for a study of long-term antiretroviral therapy in people with HIV. An immunoSEQ assay, version v3.0, was performed at survey level. This table comes from immunoSEQ multiplex PCR, and its TCRdb copy is limited to in-frame clones, with some not included. The repertoire holds about 23,000 clones, more than 70% seen once, with 6.4% in the top ten. Treatment for every participant with HIV took place in the United States. The CDR3 loop spans 15 amino acids. To note about this clone: Its antigen is unidentified.

Whole-study findings and limits: Whichever time point was examined, clones expanded before ART dominated the repertoire. Following ART, diversity rose but still fell short of transplant donor controls.

Sequenced material: unsorted PBMCs, taken 0.6 years after starting antiretroviral therapy. The receptor was derived from a man in his 60s with HIV. The chain joins TRBV12-2 to TRBJ1-2; the D call in the table, TRBD1, was not verified against the DNA. TRBV12-2 is annotated as a pseudogene. For the CDR3, the DNA is TGTGCAAGTCGCTTAGCTCAAGGCAGGGGGCATGGCTACACCTTC. Translating gives CASRLAQGRGHGYTF.